Given below is one TCR beta chain in context. The antigen is undetermined. This sample stems from a study of monozygotic twins with inflammatory bowel disease. Study results and limitations: Fewer clonotypes were shared with others by IBD patients than by healthy twins, especially with disease activity. The authors could not tell different T cell subtypes apart.

Following a re-call of the 5' RACE reads, TCRdb has one entry per CDR3 protein and lacks DNA. The repertoire table contains nearly 450,000 distinct CDR3 sequences. Germline lookup yields CDR1 SGHDN and CDR2 FVKESK. The CDR3 is 13 amino acids. Blood samples measuring around 2.6 ml were taken per donor. The TCR comes from a human donor with ulcerative colitis or Crohn's disease, or a healthy co-twin of an affected twin (not recorded which). This rearrangement joins TRBV14 to TRBJ2-5. The sequenced material came from blood. CDR3 residues: CASSQHFQETQYF.